Described below is a single TCR beta chain sequence and its context. Its antigen remains unidentified. The CDR3 is 11 residues long. Germline values: CDR1 SQVTM, CDR2 ANQGSEA. Trimming removed 6 bases from V and 2 bases from J, with 8 bases in between. This sample was included in a study of CD8+ T cells in alopecia areata. Whole-study context: It was 6 to 18 months of tofacitinib, and then there were 6 months off drug. The share of scalp area affected provided the severity score for treated patients. Points from the study as a whole: Throughout tofacitinib, many expanded lesional clones continued to persist in scalp and blood.

The treatment: oral pan-JAK inhibitor, 5-10 mg twice daily. Individuals with alopecia areata gave both lesional scalp punch biopsies and peripheral blood for collection. As the sequencing template, cDNA was produced by extracting RNA and reverse transcribing it. The method was immunoSEQ multiplex PCR; TCRdb's version includes in-frame clones alone and lacks a portion of them. The sample holds more than 200,000 clones, around two fifths seen once. This sequence was found in a human donor with alopecia areata. The material sequenced was CD4+ T cells sorted from blood, taken at approximately week 36, from a patient treated with tofacitinib. The chain has TRBV29-1 and TRBJ2-7; no firm D call. The CDR3 sequence: CSVADAYEQYF. CDR3 DNA: TGCAGCGTAGCAGACGCCTACGAGCAGTACTTC.